These T cell receptor beta chains were read from a single sample in a study of identical twins. TCRdb analysed the 5' RACE reads with MiXCR anew, one entry per CDR3 protein. The sample shows about 790,000 distinct CDR3 sequences, around a sixth of them seen only once. In addition, the sample was reused for a study of T cells expressing NK-cell markers.

Sequences were obtained from PBMCs. These receptors came from a woman between 18 and 30 years old in good health. The CDR3 runs from the conserved cysteine through the conserved F or W. D genes are given only for firm matches. The size of a clone is reported for some rows only, either as once, few or many, or as a class for expanded clones.

>TRBJ2-2|TRBV5-1|few|.
TGCGCCAGCAGCTCTCGAGGGGCCGGGGAGCCGTTTTTT
CASSSRGAGEPFF
>TRBJ1-1|TRBV6-5|.|.
TGTGCCAGCAGTTACTCGATCTCAGCTGTCACTGAAGCTTTCTTT
CASSYSISAVTEAFF
>TRBJ2-7|TRBV5-1|.|.
TGCGCCAGCAGGATGATTCCCGGACAGATACCTGGGAAGCAGTACTTC
CASRMIPGQIPGKQYF
>TRBJ2-2|TRBV4-1|few|.
TGCGCCAGCAGCCAGCTACCCGGGACTGGCGGGGAGCTGTTTTTT
CASSQLPGTGGELFF
>TRBJ2-7|TRBV20-1|.|.
TGCAGTGCTAACAGGGATGCCTACGAGCAGTACTTC
CSANRDAYEQYF
>TRBJ2-5|TRBV12-3/TRBV12-4|few|.
TGTGCCAGCAGCCACCCCACGGTCTTGCGAGGGCGCCACCCCGTGAAGACCCAGTACTTC
CASSHPTVLRGRHPVKTQYF
>TRBJ1-1|TRBV29-1|.|TRBD1
TGCAGCGTTGATAGGGGGCTTGGCACTGAAGCTTTCTTT
CSVDRGLGTEAFF
>TRBJ2-3|TRBV7-2|few|TRBD2
TGTGCCAGCAGCTTACTAGCGGGAGCGGCAGATACGCAGTATTTT
CASSLLAGAADTQYF
>TRBJ2-7|TRBV27|few|.
TGTGCCAGCAGCCTAAAGAGTGGGACCTCCTACGAGCAGTACTTC
CASSLKSGTSYEQYF
>TRBJ2-3|TRBV5-8|.|TRBD1
TGTGCCAGCAGCTGGCCCGGGACAGGGGGTTTGGGTTATACGCAGTATTTT
CASSWPGTGGLGYTQYF
>TRBJ1-5|TRBV12-3/TRBV12-4|few|.
TGTGCCAGCAGTTTCAGGGGAGGTCAGCCCCAGCATTTT
CASSFRGGQPQHF
>TRBJ1-2|TRBV7-2|few|TRBD1
TGTGCCAGCAGCTTATCAACCGGGACAGGGAGAGGCTATGGCTACACCTTC
CASSLSTGTGRGYGYTF
>TRBJ2-5|TRBV5-1|.|TRBD2
TGCGCCAGCAGCTCAGGACTAGCGGGGCGTGGAGAGACCCAGTACTTC
CASSSGLAGRGETQYF
>TRBJ2-1|TRBV12-3/TRBV12-4|few|.
TGTGCCAGCAGAAACACTAGGGGGGAGGAGCAGTTCTTC
CASRNTRGEEQFF
>TRBJ2-3|TRBV20-1|few|.
TGCAGTGCTGACAGGACCAGCACAGATACGCAGTATTTT
CSADRTSTDTQYF
>TRBJ1-1|TRBV5-5|.|.
TGTGCCAGCAGCTACCGGGACGGGAGCGATTTCTTT
CASSYRDGSDFF
>TRBJ2-3|TRBV12-3/TRBV12-4|few|TRBD2
TGTGCCAGCAGTCTCGCGCGGGGGTTGGGGGTCGATACGCAGTATTTT
CASSLARGLGVDTQYF
>TRBJ2-5|TRBV6-2/TRBV6-3|few|.
TGTGCCAGCAGGGATCCGAGGACAGAGGAGACCCAGTACTTC
CASRDPRTEETQYF
>TRBJ1-2|TRBV4-3|.|TRBD1
TGCGCCAGCAGCCAAGGTAGTCGAGGGGGCGTCTATGGCTACACCTTC
CASSQGSRGGVYGYTF
>TRBJ2-7|TRBV20-1|few|.
TGCAGTGCTAGAGAGGGGGCTCGCTCCTACGAGCAGTACTTC
CSAREGARSYEQYF
>TRBJ2-2|TRBV20-1|.|TRBD2
TGCAGTGCTAGAGAGCTAGCGGGAGAAGCCGGGGAGCTGTTTTTT
CSARELAGEAGELFF
>TRBJ1-3|TRBV10-3|many|.
TGTGCCATCGGTATAGGCATGTCTGGAAACACCATATATTTT
CAIGIGMSGNTIYF
>TRBJ2-4|TRBV19|.|.
TGTGCCAGTAGTGTAACCGGGACACCGAAAAACATTCAGTACTTC
CASSVTGTPKNIQYF
>TRBJ2-1|TRBV5-1|few|.
TGCGCCAGCAGCTTATTGGAGTCGAGTGCCGGTGAGCAGTTCTTC
CASSLLESSAGEQFF
>TRBJ2-3|TRBV3-1|.|TRBD2
TGTGCCAGCAGCTTACTGCGGGGGGCAAGCACAGATACGCAGTATTTT
CASSLLRGASTDTQYF
>TRBJ2-3|TRBV5-1|few|.
TGCGCCAGCAGCTTGACAGGAACCTACACAGATACGCAGTATTTT
CASSLTGTYTDTQYF
>TRBJ1-1|TRBV20-1|.|TRBD1
TGCAGTGCTAGCCAGGGGGCGAGAGCTTTCTTT
CSASQGARAFF
>TRBJ2-3|TRBV7-2|.|.
TGTGCCAGCAGCTTAGAACTGCCCACGGATACGCAGTATTTT
CASSLELPTDTQYF
>TRBJ2-6|TRBV27|.|TRBD2
TGTGCCAGCAGTCGGGAGGGTGGGGCCAACGTCCTGACTTTC
CASSREGGANVLTF
>TRBJ2-7|TRBV5-5|few|.
TGTGCCAGCACCTTGGGCGTCGGGGTGTACGAGCAGTACTTC
CASTLGVGVYEQYF
>TRBJ2-3|TRBV4-3|few|.
TGCGCCAGCAGCCAAGGGACTGGCACAGATACGCAGTATTTT
CASSQGTGTDTQYF
>TRBJ2-7|TRBV7-7|few|.
TGTGCTAGCAGTCCCTGGGGCAACTACGAGCAGTACTTC
CASSPWGNYEQYF
>TRBJ2-7|TRBV6-1|few|.
TGTGCCAGCACCCAAGCGGTCACCTACGAGCAGTACTTC
CASTQAVTYEQYF
>TRBJ2-7|TRBV30|few|.
TGTGCCTGGAGACCGTCCTACAGTCGATCCTACGAGCAGTACTTC
CAWRPSYSRSYEQYF
>TRBJ2-5|TRBV5-1|few|TRBD1
TGCGCCAGCAGCGATCCTCTAGGACAGGGTGAGACCCAGTACTTC
CASSDPLGQGETQYF
>TRBJ1-1|TRBV5-1|few|.
TGCGCCAGCAGCTTGGCGATGGGGACTGAAGCTTTCTTT
CASSLAMGTEAFF
>TRBJ2-4|TRBV10-3|.|TRBD1
TGTGCCATCAGTGAGTCCGGGACAGATTCCGCCAAAAACATTCAGTACTTC
CAISESGTDSAKNIQYF
>TRBJ2-7|TRBV7-8|few|TRBD2
TGTGCCAGCAGCGTAAGACTAGCTCAACCCTCCCACGAGCAGTACTTC
CASSVRLAQPSHEQYF
>TRBJ1-1|TRBV7-3|few|.
TGTGCCAGCAGCCTCTCAGGGTTCACTGAAGCTTTCTTT
CASSLSGFTEAFF
>TRBJ1-1|TRBV6-1|few|.
TGTGCCAGCAGTGACCCAGGATTCCTGAACACTGAAGCTTTCTTT
CASSDPGFLNTEAFF
>TRBJ2-3|TRBV10-3|few|TRBD1
TGTGCCAGCCAAAAAGCCGGGACAGGGGGCACAGATACGCAGTATTTT
CASQKAGTGGTDTQYF
>TRBJ2-3|TRBV12-3/TRBV12-4|.|.
TGTGCCAGCAGACAGACCGTTCTACGAGATACGCAGTATTTT
CASRQTVLRDTQYF
>TRBJ2-4|TRBV7-2|.|.
TGTGCCAGCAGCTGGGGGCGGGAAAACATTCAGTACTTC
CASSWGRENIQYF
>TRBJ2-1|TRBV5-6|.|.
TGTGCCAGCAGCTTGGGGTTCGGGGAGTTCTTC
CASSLGFGEFF
>TRBJ2-3|TRBV5-6|.|TRBD2
TGTGCCAGCAGCTTTTTCGGGACTAGCGTTGGCACAGATACGCAGTATTTT
CASSFFGTSVGTDTQYF
>TRBJ1-2|TRBV7-6|.|.
TGTGCCAGCAGCCACGGGGATTTCTATGGCTACACCTTC
CASSHGDFYGYTF
>TRBJ1-2|TRBV5-1|many|.
TGCGCCAGCAGCTACCGGGACTATGGCTACACCTTC
CASSYRDYGYTF
>TRBJ1-2|TRBV21-1|.|.
TGTGCCAGCAGCAAACGCCGTGGACAGGGGTCTGGCTACACCTTC
CASSKRRGQGSGYTF
>TRBJ2-7|TRBV3-1|.|.
TGTGCCAGCAGCCAAGAGAACAGGGTCATGGGCGAGCAGTACTTC
CASSQENRVMGEQYF
>TRBJ2-3|TRBV9|few|.
TGTGCCAGCGGAACCCTCGGGGGTACAGATACGCAGTATTTT
CASGTLGGTDTQYF
>TRBJ2-1|TRBV5-1|few|TRBD2
TGCGCCAGCAGTCGGGAGGCGGGGAACAACAATGAGCAGTTCTTC
CASSREAGNNNEQFF
>TRBJ1-2|TRBV7-8|.|.
TGTGCCAGCAGCCCCCGGAGTGTACTTTTCAGGGAATATGGCTACACCTTC
CASSPRSVLFREYGYTF
>TRBJ2-1|TRBV12-3/TRBV12-4|few|.
TGTGCCAGCAGCCCCCGCGGCCCATGGGGAGATAATGAGCAGTTCTTC
CASSPRGPWGDNEQFF
>TRBJ2-2|TRBV20-1|.|TRBD2
TGCAGTGCACTGGGGTTGGGGGAGGGAAACACCGGGGAGCTGTTTTTT
CSALGLGEGNTGELFF
>TRBJ2-1|TRBV6-1|.|.
TGTGCCAGCAGCATGGGGCTATCTATTGAGCAGTTCTTC
CASSMGLSIEQFF